One and the same sample provided the 19 T cell receptor beta chains below, sequenced in a study of human T cells and chemical hapten exposure. TCRdb re-derived calls from the RACE reads in MiXCR, one entry per CDR3 protein. The profile shows a few hundred thousand distinct CDR3 sequences, 4.5% to 5.5% of them singletons. Time point reported: pre-sensitization, week 0. Treatment of the sample: therapeutic diphenylcyclopropenone sensitization with weekly scalp DPC. The sample here was whole blood, taken in connection with sensitization to the hapten diphenylcyclopropenone (DPC). The receptors were gathered from a woman under 30 with alopecia areata. Some clones in this sample may be carry-over from other donors' samples.

This clonotype turned up a few times. J is TRBJ1-1 and V is TRBV20-1, with 8 bases lining up with TRBD1. Germline V lookup: CDR1 DFQATT, CDR2 SNEGSKA (reference sequence). Unmatched junction bases numbered 9, after V lost 0 bases and J lost 6 bases. The CDR3 runs to 15 residues. CDR3 nucleotides: TGCAGTGCTAGAGACGGTGGCAGGGGGCTACCTGAAGCTTTCTTT. This encodes CSARDGGRGLPEAFF.

This clonotype was seen a few times. The chain combines TRBV7-9 with TRBJ2-1, with 7 bases that match TRBD1. The CDR3 loop spans 15 amino acids. V shed 4 bases, J shed 0 bases, and the junction held 3 bases outside the gene matches. In germline, CDR1 is SEHNR, CDR2 FQNEAQ (reference sequence). DNA for the CDR3: TGTGCCAGCAGCTACAGGGGTCTCTCCTACAATGAGCAGTTCTTC. Translated, it gives CASSYRGLSYNEQFF.

The chain has TRBV13 and TRBJ2-7; D is unresolved. The CDR3 loop spans 14 amino acids. CDR1 and CDR2 (germline): PRHDT, FYEKMQ (reference sequence). The ends were cut back, 5 bases at V and 3 bases at J, with 14 bases in the middle. CDR3 sequence reads: CASSPRSAFYEQYF. The CDR3 DNA reads TGTGCCAGCAGCCCCCGGTCGGCTTTCTACGAGCAGTACTTC.

This clonotype was seen only a few times. CDR3 bases: TGTGCCAGCAGCTTAATGGCGGGGAACACTGAAGCTTTCTTT. This encodes CASSLMAGNTEAFF. The rearrangement joins TRBV7-3 to TRBJ1-1; D not certain. Trimming pared 1 base from V and 1 base from J, leaving 7 bases between. The CDR3 spans 14 residues. The germline V gene encodes CDR1 SGHTA and CDR2 FQGTGA.

This chain connects TRBV20-1 to TRBJ2-7; D call uncertain. The germline V and J ends were trimmed by 5 bases and 3 bases, with 23 bases remaining between them. In germline, CDR1 is DFQATT, CDR2 SNEGSKA (reference sequence). The CDR3 has 16 residues. The CDR3 region has the DNA TGCAGTGCTCCGGCTTCGGCCCTCGCCCCCAACTACGAGCAGTACTTC. Translated: CSAPASALAPNYEQYF.

The genes are TRBV20-1 and TRBJ2-7, with D hard to call. The CDR3 runs to 12 residues. Germline values: CDR1 DFQATT, CDR2 SNEGSKA (reference sequence). V was trimmed by 3 bases and J by 3 bases, leaving 9 bases between them. CDR3 DNA: TGCAGTGCTAGTTGGCAGAACTACGAGCAGTACTTC. Residues: CSASWQNYEQYF.

The rearrangement uses TRBV3-1 and TRBJ1-2; no clear D. Germline CDR1 reads LGHDT; CDR2 reads YNNKEL (reference sequence). Trimming shortened V by 2 bases and J by 6 bases, and 7 bases separated the two germline ends. CDR3 length equals 12 residues. The CDR3 region has the DNA TGTGCCAGCAGCCAACAAGGAAATGGCTACACCTTC. This sequence encodes CASSQQGNGYTF.

This clonotype was seen a handful of times. This rearrangement joins TRBV20-1 to TRBJ1-1, with 12 bases fitting TRBD1. This CDR3 region has 14 residues. Germline V gives CDR1 DFQATT, CDR2 SNEGSKA (reference sequence). The ends lost 5 bases at V and 11 bases at J; junction bases unmatched: 12. The CDR3 loop reads CSASGTGGASVAFF. The CDR3 nucleotides are TGCAGTGCTTCCGGGACAGGGGGCGCCTCAGTGGCTTTCTTT.

This clonotype was found many times. J is TRBJ1-5 and V is TRBV12-3 or TRBV12-4; TRBD1 might be the D (6 bases). V shed 3 bases and J shed 1 base, with 13 bases lying between them. This CDR3 region has 16 residues. The CDR3 DNA is TGTGCCAGCAGTTTGTCGGGGGGCTGGAGCAATCAGCCCCAGCATTTT. Its translation is CASSLSGGWSNQPQHF.

The V gene is TRBV7-3, the J gene TRBJ2-1; 10 nucleotides match TRBD1. J gave up 6 bases and V 6 bases, and 5 bases lay outside the gene matches. From germline, CDR1 is SGHTA and CDR2 FQGTGA. This CDR3 has 14 amino acids. CDR3 protein: CASSPGQGFNEQFF. Here the CDR3 DNA reads TGTGCCAGCAGTCCGGGACAGGGGTTCAATGAGCAGTTCTTC.

This clonotype was seen many times. The V call is TRBV6-2 or TRBV6-3, the J call TRBJ1-1, with D uncertain. V was clipped by 2 bases and J by 6 bases, with 25 bases between them. Germline lookup yields CDR1 MNHEY and CDR2 SVGEGT. The length of the CDR3 is 18 residues. The CDR3 loop is CASSYTLSSSEITPEAFF. In DNA form, the CDR3 reads TGTGCCAGCAGTTACACCCTCTCGTCATCGGAGATCACACCTGAAGCTTTCTTT.

This clonotype was seen many times. The rearrangement joins TRBV7-8 to TRBJ2-6; D unclear. Per germline, CDR1 SGHVS and CDR2 FQNEAQ. This CDR3 region has 14 residues. The V end lost 5 bases, the J end lost 2 bases, and 7 bases lay between the germline ends. CDR3 region: CASSPVAGANVLTF. In DNA form, the CDR3 reads TGTGCCAGCAGCCCGGTTGCTGGGGCCAACGTCCTGACTTTC. Supplemented by reference TRBV7-8 and TRBJ2-6, the full variable domain reads GAGVSQSPRYKVAKRGQDVALRCDPISGHVSLFWYQQALGQGPEFLTYFQNEAQLDKSGLPSDRFFAERPEGSVSTLKIQRTQQEDSAVYLCASSPVAGANVLTFGAGSRLTVL.

The J gene is TRBJ2-4, the V gene TRBV4-1; TRBD1 matches at 7 bases. This CDR3 has 18 amino acids. Trimming removed 0 bases from V and 2 bases from J; junction bases left unmatched: 10. The germline gives CDR1 MGHRA, CDR2 YSYEKL. The CDR3 here is CASSQDIWDSVSKNIQYF. In nucleotides, the CDR3 is TGCGCCAGCAGCCAAGATATTTGGGACAGTGTTTCCAAAAACATTCAGTACTTC.

This clonotype has more than one count but fewer than ten. The gene calls are TRBV7-9 and TRBJ2-5, with D perhaps matching TRBD1 (5 bases). The germline V gene has CDR1 SEHNR and CDR2 FQNEAQ (reference sequence). Trimming removed 0 bases from V and 7 bases from J, with 21 bases in between. The CDR3 covers 17 residues. Written as DNA, the CDR3 is TGTGCCAGCAGCTTAGCGCGCGGACACCCTGGCGACCGGACCCAGTACTTC. It codes for CASSLARGHPGDRTQYF.

Many counts were recorded for this clonotype. The chain has TRBV6-2 or TRBV6-3 and TRBJ1-1, with 9 bases matching TRBD1. The trim removed 6 bases at V and 4 bases at J, leaving 6 bases unmatched. The germline CDR1 and CDR2 sequences are MNHEY and SVGEGT. This CDR3 is 14 amino acids long. CDR3 in amino acids: CASRRDRVGTEAFF. CDR3 coding DNA: TGTGCCAGCAGACGGGACAGGGTCGGCACTGAAGCTTTCTTT.

This clonotype was seen repeatedly, ten times or more. The V and J genes are TRBV10-2 and TRBJ2-7, with TRBD2 matching 7 bases. Trimming removed 8 bases from V and 0 bases from J; junction bases left unmatched: 10. The germline V gene encodes CDR1 WSHSY and CDR2 SAAADI. The CDR3 has 15 residues. The CDR3 region has the DNA TGCGCCAGCCGAGCCCCTACTAGCGTCTCCTACGAGCAGTACTTC. Amino acid sequence: CASRAPTSVSYEQYF.

The chain employs TRBV20-1 and TRBJ2-3; 8 nucleotides agree with TRBD2. CDR1 DFQATT and CDR2 SNEGSKA come from the germline V gene (reference sequence). The junction had 4 bases not matched to a gene; V was cut back by 1 base and J by 4 bases. The CDR3 consists of 14 residues. The CDR3 sequence: CSARVAGGPDTQYF. CDR3 coding DNA: TGCAGTGCTAGAGTGGCGGGGGGTCCAGATACGCAGTATTTT.

This clonotype was detected only a few times. The V and J genes are TRBV6-5 and TRBJ2-3; D is unclear. CDR1 MNHEY and CDR2 SVGAGI come from the germline V gene. The V end lost 8 bases, the J end lost 3 bases, and 12 bases lay between the germline ends. This CDR3 spans 13 amino acids. The DNA of the CDR3 is TGTGCCAGCGGTATAGGGCTAACAGATACGCAGTATTTT. Protein: CASGIGLTDTQYF.

At least ten counts were recorded for this clonotype. This chain uses TRBV5-1 with TRBJ2-6; D is perhaps TRBD1 (5 bases). The CDR3 spans 15 residues. V was clipped by 4 bases and J by 2 bases, with 10 bases between them. The germline V gene has CDR1 SGHRS and CDR2 YFSETQ. CDR3 coding DNA: TGCGCCAGCAGCACACAGGTAGCTGGGGCCAACGTCCTGACTTTC. Translating gives CASSTQVAGANVLTF.